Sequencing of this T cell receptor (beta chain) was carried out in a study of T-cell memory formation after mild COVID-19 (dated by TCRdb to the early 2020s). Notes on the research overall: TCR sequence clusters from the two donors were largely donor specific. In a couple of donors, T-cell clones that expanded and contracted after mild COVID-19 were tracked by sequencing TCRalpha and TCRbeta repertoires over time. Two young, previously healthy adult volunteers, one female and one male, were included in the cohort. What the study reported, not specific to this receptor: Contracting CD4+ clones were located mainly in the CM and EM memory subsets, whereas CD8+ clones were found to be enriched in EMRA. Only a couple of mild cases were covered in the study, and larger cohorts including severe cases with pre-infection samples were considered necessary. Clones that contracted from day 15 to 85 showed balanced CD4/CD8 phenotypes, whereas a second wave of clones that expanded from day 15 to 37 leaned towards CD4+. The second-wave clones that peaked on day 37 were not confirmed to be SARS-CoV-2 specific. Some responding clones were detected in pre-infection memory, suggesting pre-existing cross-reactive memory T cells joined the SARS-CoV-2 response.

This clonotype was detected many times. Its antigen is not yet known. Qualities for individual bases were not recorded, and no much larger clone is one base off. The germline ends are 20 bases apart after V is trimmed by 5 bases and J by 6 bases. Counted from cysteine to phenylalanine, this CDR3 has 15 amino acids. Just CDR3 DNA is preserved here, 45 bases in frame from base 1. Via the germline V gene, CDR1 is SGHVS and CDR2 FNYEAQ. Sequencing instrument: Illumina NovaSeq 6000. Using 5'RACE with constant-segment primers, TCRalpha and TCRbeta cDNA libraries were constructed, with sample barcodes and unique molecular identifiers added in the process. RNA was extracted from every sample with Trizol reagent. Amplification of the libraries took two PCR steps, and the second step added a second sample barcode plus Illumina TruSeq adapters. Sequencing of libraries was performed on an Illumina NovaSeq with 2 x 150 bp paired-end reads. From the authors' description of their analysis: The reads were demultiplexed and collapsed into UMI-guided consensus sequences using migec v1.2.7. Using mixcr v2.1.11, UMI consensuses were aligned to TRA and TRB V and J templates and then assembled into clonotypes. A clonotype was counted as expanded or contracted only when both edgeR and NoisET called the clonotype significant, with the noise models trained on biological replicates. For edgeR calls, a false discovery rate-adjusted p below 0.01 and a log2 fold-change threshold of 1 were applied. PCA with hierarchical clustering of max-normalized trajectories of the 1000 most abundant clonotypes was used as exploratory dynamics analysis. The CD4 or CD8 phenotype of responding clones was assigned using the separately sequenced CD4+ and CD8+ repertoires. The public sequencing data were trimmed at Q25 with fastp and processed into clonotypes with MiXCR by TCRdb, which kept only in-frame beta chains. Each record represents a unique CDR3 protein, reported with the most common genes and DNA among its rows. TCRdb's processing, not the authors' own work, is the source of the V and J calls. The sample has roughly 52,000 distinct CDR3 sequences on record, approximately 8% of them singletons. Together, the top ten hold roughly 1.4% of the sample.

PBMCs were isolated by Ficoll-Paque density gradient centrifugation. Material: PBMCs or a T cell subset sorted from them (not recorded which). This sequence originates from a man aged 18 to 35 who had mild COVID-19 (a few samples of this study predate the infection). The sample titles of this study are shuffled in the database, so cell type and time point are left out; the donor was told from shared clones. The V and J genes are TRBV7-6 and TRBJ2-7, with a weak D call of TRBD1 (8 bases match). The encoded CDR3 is CASSTGQGGPGEQYF. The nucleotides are TGTGCCAGCAGCACCGGACAGGGAGGGCCCGGCGAGCAGTACTTC.